These 28 T cell receptor beta chains share one sample of origin, sequenced in a study of T cell changes during pregnancy in multiple sclerosis. Data came from immunoSEQ multiplex PCR; TCRdb stores just in-frame clones and leaves some out. Here the sample spans about 70,000 clones, roughly 94% being singletons. This material consisted of peripheral blood, taken in the third trimester of pregnancy. The receptors were gathered from a female donor with multiple sclerosis, enrolled in a pregnancy study.

The genes are TRBV6-5 and TRBJ1-1; D remains unclear. Germline lookup yields CDR1 MNHEY and CDR2 SVGAGI. With 6 bases removed from V and 0 bases from J, the gap between germline ends came to 11 bases. The CDR3 loop spans 14 amino acids. CDR3 region: CASRIRHLNTEAFF. CDR3 DNA sequence: TGTGCCAGCAGAATAAGACATTTGAACACTGAAGCTTTCTTT.

The chain couples TRBV19 to TRBJ1-1; the D gene is possibly TRBD1 (5 bases). CDR3 length: 13 amino acids. The germline V gene has CDR1 LNHDA and CDR2 SQIVND (reference sequence). V lost 4 bases and J 1 base, leaving 7 bases between the germline ends. The CDR3 DNA reads as TGTGCCAGTAGTAGGGGCGCGAACACTGAAGCTTTCTTT. Amino acids: CASSRGANTEAFF.

The CDR3 protein is CASSIFGGELNEKLFF. For the CDR3, the DNA is TGTGCCAGCAGTATCTTCGGAGGGGAGCTCAACGAAAAACTGTTTTTT. V gene TRBV27 combines with J gene TRBJ1-4; TRBD1 might be the D (5 bases). Germline-derived CDR1 and CDR2 are MNHEY and SMNVEV (reference sequence). This CDR3 is built from 16 residues. Trimming stripped 5 bases from V and 8 bases from J, with 21 bases between.

The gene calls are TRBV19 and TRBJ1-3; D uncertain. The CDR3 loop spans 16 amino acids. The germline V gene encodes CDR1 LNHDA and CDR2 SQIVND (reference sequence). V was shortened by 4 bases and J by 0 bases, with 13 bases between the two germline ends. CDR3 sequence: CASSTGKGFSGNTIYF. The CDR3, as DNA: TGTGCCAGTAGTACCGGGAAGGGTTTCTCTGGAAACACCATATATTTT.

V is TRBV10-3 and J is TRBJ2-1; 9 bases agree with TRBD2. CDR1 is ENHRY and CDR2 is SYGVKD in the germline V gene. CDR3 length equals 11 residues. J gave up 10 bases and V 6 bases, and 1 base lay outside the gene matches. The chain's CDR3 is CAISAGGEQFF. The CDR3 DNA sequence: TGTGCCATCAGCGCGGGGGGGGAGCAGTTCTTC.

DNA of the CDR3: TGTGCCACGCAGGGCGACTATGGCTACACCTTC. Translated: CATQGDYGYTF. The chain combines TRBV5-4 with TRBJ1-2, with a weak D call TRBD1 (5 bases). V lost 9 bases to trimming and J lost 3 bases, with 9 bases between them. Germline lookup yields CDR1 SGHNT and CDR2 YYREEE (reference sequence). The CDR3 runs 11 residues. Full variable domain (outside the CDR3, taken from reference TRBV5-4 and TRBJ1-2): ETGVTQSPTHLIKTRGQQVTLRCSSQSGHNTVSWYQQALGQGPQFIFQYYREEENGRGNFPPRFSGLQFPNYSSELNVNALELDDSALYLCATQGDYGYTFGSGTRLTVV.

This chain joins TRBV7-9 and TRBJ2-3, with 11 nucleotides matching TRBD2. Losses at the gene ends were 5 bases for V and 6 bases for J; bases not matched to a gene: 7. The CDR3 spans 15 residues. The germline V gene encodes CDR1 SEHNR and CDR2 FQNEAQ (reference sequence). The CDR3 DNA sequence: TGTGCCAGCAGCGAACTAGCGGGGGCCCCGGATACGCAGTATTTT. It yields the protein CASSELAGAPDTQYF.

In nucleotides, the CDR3 is TGCACCAGCAGCCAAGATACCCGCACCTTTACCGTATCGCGGGGAAACACCATATATTTT. This codes for CTSSQDTRTFTVSRGNTIYF. The V gene is TRBV1, the J gene TRBJ1-3. TRBV1 corresponds to a pseudogene. The CDR3 consists of 20 residues.

This rearrangement joins TRBV27 to TRBJ2-1, with 7 bases matching TRBD2. This CDR3 contains 15 residues. Trimming took 6 bases from V and 3 from J; bases not matched to a gene: 8. Germline lookup yields CDR1 MNHEY and CDR2 SMNVEV (reference sequence). In nucleotides, the CDR3 is TGTGCCAGCAGCCCCGGGACTAACTACTACAATGAGCAGTTCTTC. Translation: CASSPGTNYYNEQFF.

The V gene is TRBV21-1, the J gene TRBJ1-1. TRBV21-1 is a listed pseudogene. The CDR3 has 15 residues. The CDR3 nucleotides read TGTGCCAGCAGCGGCCAGGAGGGGCCGAACACTGAAGCTTTCTTT. Its translation is CASSGQEGPNTEAFF.

The chain's CDR3 is CASSLALDRGETQYF. The CDR3 nucleotides are TGTGCCAGCAGCTTAGCGCTTGACAGGGGAGAGACCCAGTACTTC. This chain uses TRBV11-1 with TRBJ2-5; 8 bases are a match to TRBD1. Germline CDR1 is SGHAT and CDR2 is FQDESV (reference sequence). Trimming took 0 bases from V and 4 from J; bases not matched to a gene: 4. The CDR3 sequence is 15 residues long.

The chain has TRBV29-1 and TRBJ1-1; D is unclear. Germline CDR1 and CDR2: SQVTM and ANQGSEA. Trimming left V 3 bases short and J 0 bases short, with 8 bases between. CDR3 size: 13 residues. The CDR3 region has the DNA TGCAGCGTTGAGGAGGGAGTGAACACTGAAGCTTTCTTT. It yields the protein CSVEEGVNTEAFF. Full variable domain (rest looked up from reference TRBV29-1 and TRBJ1-1): SAVISQKPSRDICQRGTSLTIQCQVDSQVTMMFWYRQQPGQSLTLIATANQGSEATYESGFVIDKFPISRPNLTFSTLTVSNMSPEDSSIYLCSVEEGVNTEAFFGQGTRLTVV.

This clone was counted a single time. CDR3 sequence: CASSGPGGDEQFF. CDR3 in DNA: TGCGCCAGCAGCGGCCCGGGGGGGGATGAGCAGTTCTTC. The V call is TRBV4-3, the J call TRBJ2-1; 8 nucleotides match TRBD2. This CDR3 has 13 residues. The J segment lost 8 bases and the V segment lost 5 bases, leaving 5 bases of the junction unmatched. Germline CDR1 is LGHNA and CDR2 is YSLEER.

This sequence joins TRBV7-8 and TRBJ1-1; D call uncertain. CDR1 is SGHVS, CDR2 FQNEAQ, per germline. This CDR3 has 14 residues. V dropped 3 bases and J dropped 1 base, with 9 bases sitting between them. The DNA for the CDR3 is TGTGCCAGCAGCTTTCCGGCGGAGAACACTGAAGCTTTCTTT. Protein: CASSFPAENTEAFF.

The rearrangement uses TRBV6-6 and TRBJ2-2; TRBD1 matches 9 bases. The CDR3 spans 15 residues. The germline CDR1 and CDR2 sequences are MNHNY and SVGAGI (reference sequence). V was pared by 6 bases and J by 4 bases, with 6 bases of the junction left unmatched. The CDR3 nucleotides are TGTGCCAGCAGCCCCGGGACAGGGCTCACCGGGGAGCTGTTTTTT. This encodes CASSPGTGLTGELFF.

The chain carries TRBV5-1 and TRBJ1-1, with D possibly matching TRBD1 (6 bases). Germline lookup yields CDR1 SGHRS and CDR2 YFSETQ. V gave up 4 bases and J gave up 2 bases, with 15 bases separating them. The CDR3 is 15 amino acids. The CDR3 protein is CASSLPGQLNTEAFF. DNA of the CDR3: TGCGCCAGCAGCCTTCCGGGACAACTAAACACTGAAGCTTTCTTT.

The chain is built from TRBV5-4 and TRBJ2-7; unclear D gene. The CDR3 runs 13 residues. V was pared by 2 bases and J by 1 base, with 7 bases between. Per the germline V gene, CDR1 is SGHNT and CDR2 is YYREEE (reference sequence). Here the CDR3 DNA reads TGTGCCAGCAGCTTTGGAGTTTCCTACGAGCAGTACTTC. This translates into CASSFGVSYEQYF.

The rearrangement joins TRBV30 to TRBJ1-5, with D possibly matching TRBD1 (5 bases). V was shortened by 1 base and J by 2 bases, with 9 bases between the two germline ends. The CDR3 consists of 14 residues. Germline V CDR1 and CDR2: GTSNPN, SVGIG (reference sequence). This chain's CDR3 is CAWSAREGNQPQHF. CDR3 nucleotides: TGTGCCTGGAGTGCCAGGGAGGGCAATCAGCCCCAGCATTTT.

The J gene is TRBJ1-1, the V gene TRBV15, with D hard to call. CDR1 and CDR2 from the germline V gene are LNHNV and YYDKDF (reference sequence). Trimming shortened V by 1 base and J by 3 bases, and 9 bases separated the two germline ends. The CDR3 length is 14 residues. The CDR3 DNA follows: TGTGCCACCAGCAGAGGGGCAGACGACACTGAAGCTTTCTTT. It encodes CATSRGADDTEAFF.

The chain has TRBV11-1 and TRBJ2-2; D possibly corresponds to TRBD1 (5 bases). Trimming cost V 8 bases and J 1 base, with 14 bases left between them. Per the germline V gene, CDR1 is SGHAT and CDR2 is FQDESV (reference sequence). The CDR3 length is 15 residues. The CDR3 DNA is TGTGCCAGCGACCCTTGGGGCGGGAACACCGGGGAGCTGTTTTTT. It translates to CASDPWGGNTGELFF.

The chain combines TRBV5-5 with TRBJ2-2; a weak D match, TRBD1 (6 bases). The CDR3 extends over 15 amino acids. Germline CDR1 is SGHKS and CDR2 is YYEKEE (reference sequence). V was pared by 3 bases and J by 1 base, with 10 bases between. In nucleotides, the CDR3 is TGTGCCAGCAGCTACATGGACAGGAACACCGGGGAGCTGTTTTTT. Translation: CASSYMDRNTGELFF.

The V gene is TRBV7-9, the J gene TRBJ2-1; TRBD2 might be the D (6 bases). Germline V CDR1 and CDR2: SEHNR, FQNEAQ (reference sequence). The V end was cut by 5 bases, the J end by 5 bases, with 16 bases between. The CDR3 is 15 amino acids. This chain's CDR3 is CASSPPGVGDNEQFF. CDR3 DNA sequence: TGTGCCAGCAGCCCCCCGGGGGTTGGGGACAATGAGCAGTTCTTC.

The V call is TRBV7-3, the J call TRBJ1-1; D remains ambiguous. The CDR3 has 13 amino acids. In germline, CDR1 is SGHTA, CDR2 FQGTGA. Trimming removed 1 base at V and 6 bases at J, with 9 bases between. CDR3 in amino acids: CASSLMRASEAFF. The DNA for the CDR3 is TGTGCCAGCAGCTTAATGAGGGCTTCTGAAGCTTTCTTT.

This chain connects TRBV30 to TRBJ1-5; TRBD1 is a possible D gene (6 bases). Germline V CDR1 and CDR2: GTSNPN, SVGIG (reference sequence). Deletions cut 0 bases from V and 6 bases from J, with 12 bases between. This CDR3 has 14 residues. The CDR3: CAWSVQGRGQPQHF. The CDR3 DNA sequence: TGTGCCTGGAGTGTACAGGGACGGGGTCAGCCCCAGCATTTT.

CDR3 DNA sequence: TGTGCCAGCTTGCTTGGGGTGAGGACAGGGGGATCCAAAAACATTCAGTACTTC. It encodes CASLLGVRTGGSKNIQYF. The genes are TRBV5-6 and TRBJ2-4, with 10 nucleotides matching TRBD1. CDR3 length: 18 amino acids. The germline V gene has CDR1 SGHDT and CDR2 YYEEEE. V gave up 7 bases and J gave up 2 bases; unmatched junction bases: 15.

This clone appeared once. The V call is TRBV6-1, the J call TRBJ2-2, with D possibly being TRBD1 (6 bases). The CDR3 extends over 13 amino acids. Germline CDR1 and CDR2: MNHNS and SASEGT. The V end was cut by 10 bases, the J end by 0 bases, with 9 bases between. The CDR3 coding sequence is TGTGCCACAACAGGGTCGAACACCGGGGAGCTGTTTTTT. This sequence encodes CATTGSNTGELFF.

The sample holds one count of this clone. This chain joins TRBV2 and TRBJ2-3; TRBD1 aligns across 7 bases. Germline values: CDR1 SNHLY, CDR2 FYNNEI. This CDR3 contains 16 residues. J gave up 0 bases and V 3 bases, and 6 bases lay outside the gene matches. CDR3 loop: CASSDPGQVSTDTQYF. The CDR3 DNA sequence: TGTGCCAGCAGTGATCCCGGACAGGTTAGCACAGATACGCAGTATTTT.

The chain employs TRBV7-2 and TRBJ1-2; 9 bases line up with TRBD1. CDR3 size: 14 residues. After removal of 2 bases from V and 11 bases from J, the junction contained 9 bases not matched to a gene. The germline gives CDR1 SGHTA, CDR2 FQGNSA. This CDR3 is CASSLQTGGERYTF. The CDR3 DNA is TGTGCCAGCAGCTTACAGACAGGGGGGGAAAGGTACACCTTC.